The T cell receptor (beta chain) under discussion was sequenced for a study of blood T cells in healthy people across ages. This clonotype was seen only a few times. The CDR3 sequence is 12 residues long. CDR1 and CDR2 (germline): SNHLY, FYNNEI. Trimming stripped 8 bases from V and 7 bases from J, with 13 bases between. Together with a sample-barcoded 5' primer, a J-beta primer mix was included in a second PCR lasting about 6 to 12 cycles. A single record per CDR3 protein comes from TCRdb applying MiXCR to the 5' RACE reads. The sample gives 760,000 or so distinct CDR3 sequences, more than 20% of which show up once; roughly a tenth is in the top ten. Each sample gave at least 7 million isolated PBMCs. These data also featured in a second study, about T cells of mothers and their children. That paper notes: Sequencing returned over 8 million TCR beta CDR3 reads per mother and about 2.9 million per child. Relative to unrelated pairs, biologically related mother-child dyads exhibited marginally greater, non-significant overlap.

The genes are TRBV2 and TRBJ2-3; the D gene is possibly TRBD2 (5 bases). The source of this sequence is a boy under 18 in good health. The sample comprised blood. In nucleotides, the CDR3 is TGTGCCAGCCCGAAGACGGACTATACGCAGTATTTT. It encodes CASPKTDYTQYF.